This is a list of T cell receptor beta chains from one sample in a study of blood T cell repertoires in COVID-19. This table comes from immunoSEQ multiplex PCR, and its TCRdb copy is limited to in-frame clones, with some not included. The sample includes approximately 170,000 clones, 85% to 90% seen only once; the top ten take approximately 11%. Sequenced input: peripheral blood. The receptors derive from a woman aged 55-75 years with COVID-19, enrolled during active disease. Each CDR3 is given with its conserved first and last residue. Fields, in order: D gene, V gene, clone size, J gene, CDR3 DNA, CDR3 protein. The D gene is left open where the match is weak. Where a row states a size, it is once, few, many or the class of an expanded clone; other rows omit it.

TRBD2	TRBV3-1/TRBV3-2	.	TRBJ2-1	TGTGCCAGCAGTTCCACTCCTAGCGGGTGGGGGGATGAGCAGTTCTTC	CASSSTPSGWGDEQFF
.	TRBV14	.	TRBJ2-3	TGTGCCAGCAGCCAAGATCTCGCGCACCATACGCAGTATTTT	CASSQDLAHHTQYF
.	TRBV4-3	.	TRBJ1-2	TGCGCCAGCAGCCAAGTAGGCAGGGCAAACTATGGCTACACCTTC	CASSQVGRANYGYTF
.	TRBV6-5	.	TRBJ1-2	TGTGCCAGCAGTTACTCCGGGGGTGGCTATGGCTACACCTTC	CASSYSGGGYGYTF
TRBD2	TRBV19	.	TRBJ2-2	TGTGCCAGTAGCCTAGGACTAGCGGGAGGATCGAACACCGGGGAGCTGTTTTTT	CASSLGLAGGSNTGELFF
.	TRBV28	.	TRBJ2-1	TGTGCCAGCAGTCCCGGGACAATTTACAATGAGCAGTTCTTC	CASSPGTIYNEQFF
.	TRBV9	.	TRBJ1-1	TGTGCCAGCAGCTTTACAGGGAGTAACGAAGCTTTCTTT	CASSFTGSNEAFF
.	TRBV7-2	.	TRBJ2-5	TGTGCCAGCAGCGTCGGCAGGGGGCGGGGGCAAGAGACCCAGTACTTC	CASSVGRGRGQETQYF
TRBD1	TRBV19	.	TRBJ2-4	TGTGCCAGTAGTCTGGGCAGGGGGCCCGGTAGTGCCATTCAGTACTTC	CASSLGRGPGSAIQYF
TRBD2	TRBV4-1	.	TRBJ2-1	TGCGCCAGCAGCCCCCCGGCAGGGATGGCTAGCGGGAGTGAATATGAGCAGTTCTTC	CASSPPAGMASGSEYEQFF
.	TRBV15	.	TRBJ1-6	TGTGCCACCAGCAGAGCCAGGGCGAGTTCACCCCTCCACTTT	CATSRARASSPLHF
.	TRBV4-1	once	TRBJ1-4	TGCGCCAGCAGCCAAGATCCGCGTTATGATGAAAAACTGTTTTTT	CASSQDPRYDEKLFF
.	TRBV6-5	.	TRBJ1-4	TGTGCCAGCACTCGGGGGGCCGGCGGGGAAAAACTGTTTTTT	CASTRGAGGEKLFF
TRBD2	TRBV5-6	.	TRBJ2-1	TGTGCCAGCAGCTTGGGTACTAGCGGGTGGAATGAGCAGTTCTTC	CASSLGTSGWNEQFF
TRBD1	TRBV28	.	TRBJ1-1	TGTGCCAGCAGTTATAAGGGGGCATCAGCTTTCTTT	CASSYKGASAFF
.	TRBV12-3/TRBV12-4	.	TRBJ1-1	TGTGCCAGCAGTGTACAGGTCAGGCCTGAAGCTTTCTTT	CASSVQVRPEAFF
.	TRBV3-1/TRBV3-2	few	TRBJ1-3	TGTGCCAGCAGCCAAACTTTTGGAAACACCATATATTTT	CASSQTFGNTIYF
.	TRBV7-9	.	TRBJ1-2	TGTGCCAGCAGCATACAGAGTTTGTATGGCTACACCTTC	CASSIQSLYGYTF
.	TRBV7-2	.	TRBJ1-5	TGTGCCAGCAGTCGACTTGGGCCCCAGCATTTT	CASSRLGPQHF
TRBD2	TRBV28	.	TRBJ2-7	TGTGCCAGCAGATACCGTAGCGGGAGGGCCTCCGAGCAGTACTTC	CASRYRSGRASEQYF
.	TRBV6-2/TRBV6-3	few	TRBJ1-2	TGTGCCAGCAGTCCGGGAGTATACTATGGCTACACCTTC	CASSPGVYYGYTF
TRBD1	TRBV24-1	.	TRBJ1-3	TGTGCCACCTCCCCCGGGACAGGGGGGTCGAACACCATATATTTT	CATSPGTGGSNTIYF
TRBD1	TRBV27	.	TRBJ1-3	TGTGCCAGCAGTTTACAGGGGGCCTCCGGAAACACCATATATTTT	CASSLQGASGNTIYF
TRBD2	TRBV6-1	.	TRBJ2-1	TGTGCCAGCAGTGAATCCCGGGAGGGAGCCCCCTACAATGAGCAGTTCTTC	CASSESREGAPYNEQFF
TRBD1	TRBV27	.	TRBJ1-4	TGTGCCAGCAGTATAACAGGGGGATCTAATGAAAAACTGTTTTTT	CASSITGGSNEKLFF
.	TRBV28	.	TRBJ1-5	TGTGCCAGCAGCCGGGGGTTGGACAATCAGCCCCAGCATTTT	CASSRGLDNQPQHF
TRBD1	TRBV19	.	TRBJ1-5	TGTGCCAGTAGCGACAGGGCGCTCAGGGCCCAGCATTTT	CASSDRALRAQHF
.	TRBV5-1	few	TRBJ1-3	TGCGCCAGCAGTGACAGACCCTCTGGAAACACCATATATTTT	CASSDRPSGNTIYF
TRBD1	TRBV5-4	.	TRBJ1-1	TGTGCCAGCAGCCGGGGACAGGGGACGAACACTGAAGCTTTCTTT	CASSRGQGTNTEAFF
TRBD1	TRBV19	.	TRBJ1-1	TGTGCCAGTAGTGCAAACAGGGGAGAGAACACTGAAGCTTTCTTT	CASSANRGENTEAFF
.	TRBV11-2	few	TRBJ1-1	TGTGCCAGCAGCTCAGGGGTGGGCGCTGAAGCTTTCTTT	CASSSGVGAEAFF
TRBD1	TRBV11-2	.	TRBJ1-1	TGTGCCAGCAGCTTGGTACAGGGGGAGACTGAAGCTTTCTTT	CASSLVQGETEAFF
TRBD1	TRBV19	.	TRBJ1-2	TGTGCCAGCGAACGAAACAGGGGGGTCTATGGCTACACCTTC	CASERNRGVYGYTF
TRBD2	TRBV28	.	TRBJ2-1	TGTGCCAGCAGTTTCCTGACTAGCGGATACAATGAGCAGTTCTTC	CASSFLTSGYNEQFF
TRBD2	TRBV28	.	TRBJ2-7	TGTGCCAGCAGTTTACCCGGGGGGACCTACGAGCAGTACTTC	CASSLPGGTYEQYF
TRBD1	TRBV6-5	.	TRBJ2-7	TGTGCCAGCCGGACAGGGGGCGAGGGATACGAGCAGTACTTC	CASRTGGEGYEQYF
.	TRBV30	.	TRBJ2-5	TGTGCCTGGAAGCAGGGAATAGGAGAGACCCAGTACTTC	CAWKQGIGETQYF
.	TRBV6-5	.	TRBJ2-7	TGTGCCAGCAGATGGACATTCAGCTCCTACGAGCAGTACTTC	CASRWTFSSYEQYF
TRBD2	TRBV5-1	.	TRBJ2-7	TGCGCCAGCACGGGACTAGCGGGAGGGCTTTACTCCTACGAGCAGTACTTC	CASTGLAGGLYSYEQYF